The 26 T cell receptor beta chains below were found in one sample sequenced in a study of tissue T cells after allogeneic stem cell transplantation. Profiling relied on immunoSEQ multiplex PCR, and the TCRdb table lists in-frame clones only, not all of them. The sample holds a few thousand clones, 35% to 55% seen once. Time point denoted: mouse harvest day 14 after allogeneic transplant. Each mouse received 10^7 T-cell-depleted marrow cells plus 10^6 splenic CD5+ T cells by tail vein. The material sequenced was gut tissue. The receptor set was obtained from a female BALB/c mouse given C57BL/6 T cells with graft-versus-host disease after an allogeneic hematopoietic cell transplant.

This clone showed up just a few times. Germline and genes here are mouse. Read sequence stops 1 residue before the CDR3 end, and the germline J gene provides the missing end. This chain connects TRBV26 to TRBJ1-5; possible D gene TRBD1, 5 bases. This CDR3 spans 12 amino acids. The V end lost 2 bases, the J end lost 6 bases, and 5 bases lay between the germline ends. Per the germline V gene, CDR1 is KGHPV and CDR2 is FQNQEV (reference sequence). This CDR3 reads CASSLGGQAPLF. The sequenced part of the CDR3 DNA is TGTGCCAGCAGTCTGGGGGGCCAGGCTCCGCTT.

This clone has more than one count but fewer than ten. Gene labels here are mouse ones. The DNA read from the CDR3 is TGCACCTGCAGTGCCCAGGGGGCAGGGGCTGAGCAGTTC. It yields the protein CTCSAQGAGAEQF. The whole CDR3 protein reads CTCSAQGAGAEQFF. The J gene is TRBJ2-1, the V gene TRBV1; 8 bases fit TRBD1. The read is 1 residue too short to cover the CDR3 end, so that end is filled in from the germline J gene. The length of the CDR3 is 14 residues. Germline values: CDR1 NSQYPW, CDR2 LRSPGD (reference sequence). The trim removed 3 bases at V and 7 bases at J, leaving 5 bases unmatched.

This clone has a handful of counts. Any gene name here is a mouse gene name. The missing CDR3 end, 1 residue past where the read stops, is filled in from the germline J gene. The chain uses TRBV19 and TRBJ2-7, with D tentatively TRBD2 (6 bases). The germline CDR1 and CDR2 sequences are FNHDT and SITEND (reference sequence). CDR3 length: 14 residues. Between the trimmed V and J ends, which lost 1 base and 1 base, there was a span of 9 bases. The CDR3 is CASSIRWGSYEQYF. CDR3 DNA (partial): TGTGCCAGCAGTATAAGGTGGGGGTCCTATGAACAGTAC.

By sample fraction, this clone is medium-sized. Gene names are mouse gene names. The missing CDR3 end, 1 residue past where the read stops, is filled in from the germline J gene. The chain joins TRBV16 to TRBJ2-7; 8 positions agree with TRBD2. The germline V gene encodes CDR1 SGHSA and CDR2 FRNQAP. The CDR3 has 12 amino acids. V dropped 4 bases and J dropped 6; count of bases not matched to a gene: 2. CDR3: CASSSWGVEQYF. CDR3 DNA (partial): TGTGCAAGCAGCTCCTGGGGGGTTGAACAGTAC.

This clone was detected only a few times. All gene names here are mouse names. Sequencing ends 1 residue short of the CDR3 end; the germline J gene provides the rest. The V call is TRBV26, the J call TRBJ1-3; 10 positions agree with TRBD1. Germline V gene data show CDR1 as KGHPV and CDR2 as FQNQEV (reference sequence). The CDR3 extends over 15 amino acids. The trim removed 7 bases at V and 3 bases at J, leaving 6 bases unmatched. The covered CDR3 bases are TGTGCCAGCACCAGACAGGGGGCGAATGGAAATACGCTCTAT. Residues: CASTRQGANGNTLY. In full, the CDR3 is CASTRQGANGNTLYF.

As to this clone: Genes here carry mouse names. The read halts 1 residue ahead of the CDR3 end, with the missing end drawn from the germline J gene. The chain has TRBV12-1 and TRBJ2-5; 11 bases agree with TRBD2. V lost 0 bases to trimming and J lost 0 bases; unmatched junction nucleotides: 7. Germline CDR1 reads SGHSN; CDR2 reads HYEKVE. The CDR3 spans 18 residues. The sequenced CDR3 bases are TGTGCCAGCTCTCTCGAAAACTGGGGGGGCGCGAACCAAGACACCCAGTAC. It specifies CASSLENWGGANQDTQY. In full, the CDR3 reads CASSLENWGGANQDTQYF.

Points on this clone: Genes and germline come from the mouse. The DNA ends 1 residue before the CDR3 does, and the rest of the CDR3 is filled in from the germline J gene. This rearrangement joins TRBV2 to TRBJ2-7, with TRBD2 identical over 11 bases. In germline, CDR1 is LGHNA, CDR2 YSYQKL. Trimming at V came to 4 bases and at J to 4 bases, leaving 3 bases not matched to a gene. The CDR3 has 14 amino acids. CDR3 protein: CASSPGLGAYEQYF. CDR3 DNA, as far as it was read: TGTGCCAGCAGCCCGGGACTGGGGGCTTATGAACAGTAC.

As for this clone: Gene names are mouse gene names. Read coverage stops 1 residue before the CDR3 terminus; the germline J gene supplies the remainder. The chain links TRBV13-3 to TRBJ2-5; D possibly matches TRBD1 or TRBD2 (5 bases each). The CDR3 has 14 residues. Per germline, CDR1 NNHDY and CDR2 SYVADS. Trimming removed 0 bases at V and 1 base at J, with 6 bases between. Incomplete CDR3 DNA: TGTGCCAGCAGTGATGGGGGCTACCAAGACACCCAGTAC. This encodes CASSDGGYQDTQY. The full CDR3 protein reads CASSDGGYQDTQYF.

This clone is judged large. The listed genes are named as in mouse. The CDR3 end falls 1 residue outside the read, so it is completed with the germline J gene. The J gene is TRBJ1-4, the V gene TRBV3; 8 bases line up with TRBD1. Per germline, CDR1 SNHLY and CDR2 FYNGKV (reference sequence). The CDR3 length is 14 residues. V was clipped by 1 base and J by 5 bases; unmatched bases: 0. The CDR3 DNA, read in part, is TGTGCCAGCAGCTTAGGGACAGGGAACGAAAGATTATTT. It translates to CASSLGTGNERLF. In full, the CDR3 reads CASSLGTGNERLFF.

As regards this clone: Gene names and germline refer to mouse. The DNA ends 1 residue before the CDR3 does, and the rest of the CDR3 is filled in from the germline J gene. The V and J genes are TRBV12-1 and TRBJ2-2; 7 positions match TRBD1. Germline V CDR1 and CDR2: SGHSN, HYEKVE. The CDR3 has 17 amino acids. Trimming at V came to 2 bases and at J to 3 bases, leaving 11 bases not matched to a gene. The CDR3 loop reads CASSRTQGDRDTGQLYF. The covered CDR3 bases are TGTGCCAGCTCTCGTACCCAGGGGGATCGGGACACCGGGCAGCTCTAC.

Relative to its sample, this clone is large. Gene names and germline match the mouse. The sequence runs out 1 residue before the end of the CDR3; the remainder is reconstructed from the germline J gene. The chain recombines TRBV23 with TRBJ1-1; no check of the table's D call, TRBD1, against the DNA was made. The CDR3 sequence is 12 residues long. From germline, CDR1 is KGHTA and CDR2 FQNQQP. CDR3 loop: CSSSHQNTEVFF. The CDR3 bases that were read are TGCTCCAGCAGTCATCAAAACACAGAAGTCTTC.

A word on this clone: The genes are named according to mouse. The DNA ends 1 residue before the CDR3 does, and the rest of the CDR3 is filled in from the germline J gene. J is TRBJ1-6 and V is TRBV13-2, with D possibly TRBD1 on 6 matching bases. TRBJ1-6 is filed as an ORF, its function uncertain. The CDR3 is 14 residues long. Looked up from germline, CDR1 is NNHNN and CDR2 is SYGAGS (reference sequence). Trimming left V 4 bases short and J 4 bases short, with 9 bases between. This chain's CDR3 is CASGPGQYNSPLYF. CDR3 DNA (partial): TGTGCCAGCGGTCCAGGACAGTATAATTCGCCCCTCTAC.

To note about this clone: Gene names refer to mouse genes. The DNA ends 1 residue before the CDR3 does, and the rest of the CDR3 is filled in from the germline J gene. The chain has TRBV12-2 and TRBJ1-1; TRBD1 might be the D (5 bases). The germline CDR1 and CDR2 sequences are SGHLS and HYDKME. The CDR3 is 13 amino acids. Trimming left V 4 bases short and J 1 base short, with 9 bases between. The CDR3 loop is CASSGGGNTEVFF. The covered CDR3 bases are TGTGCCAGCTCGGGGGGTGGAAACACAGAAGTCTTC.

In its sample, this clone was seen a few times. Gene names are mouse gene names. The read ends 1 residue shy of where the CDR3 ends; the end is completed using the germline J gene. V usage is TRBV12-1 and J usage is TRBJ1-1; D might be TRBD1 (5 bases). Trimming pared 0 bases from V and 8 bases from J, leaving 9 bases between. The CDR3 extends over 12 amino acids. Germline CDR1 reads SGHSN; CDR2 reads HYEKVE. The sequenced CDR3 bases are TGTGCCAGCTCTCTCGCAGGGAGGGAAGTCTTC. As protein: CASSLAGREVF. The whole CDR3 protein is CASSLAGREVFF.

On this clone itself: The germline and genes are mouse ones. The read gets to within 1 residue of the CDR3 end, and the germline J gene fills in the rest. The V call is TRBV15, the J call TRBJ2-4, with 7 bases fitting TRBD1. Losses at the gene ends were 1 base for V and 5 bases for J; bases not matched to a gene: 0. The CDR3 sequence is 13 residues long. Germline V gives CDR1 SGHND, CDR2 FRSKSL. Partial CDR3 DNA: TGTGCCAGCAGTTTAGACAGGGGAAACACCTTGTAC. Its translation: CASSLDRGNTLY. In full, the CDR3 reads CASSLDRGNTLYF. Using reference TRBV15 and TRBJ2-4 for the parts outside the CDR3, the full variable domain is DAGVTQTPRHEVAEKGQTIILKCEPVSGHNDLFWYRQTKIQGLELLSYFRSKSLMEDGGAFKDRFKAEMLNSSFSTLKIQPTEPKDSAVYLCASSLDRGNTLYFGAGTRLSVL.

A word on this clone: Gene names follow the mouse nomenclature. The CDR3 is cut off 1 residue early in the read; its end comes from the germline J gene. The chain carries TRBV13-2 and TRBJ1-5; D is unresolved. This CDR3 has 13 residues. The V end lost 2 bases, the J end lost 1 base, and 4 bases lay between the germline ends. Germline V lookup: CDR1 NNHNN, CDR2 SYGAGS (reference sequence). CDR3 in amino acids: CASGDTNNQAPLF. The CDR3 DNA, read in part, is TGTGCCAGCGGTGACACGAACAACCAGGCTCCGCTT.

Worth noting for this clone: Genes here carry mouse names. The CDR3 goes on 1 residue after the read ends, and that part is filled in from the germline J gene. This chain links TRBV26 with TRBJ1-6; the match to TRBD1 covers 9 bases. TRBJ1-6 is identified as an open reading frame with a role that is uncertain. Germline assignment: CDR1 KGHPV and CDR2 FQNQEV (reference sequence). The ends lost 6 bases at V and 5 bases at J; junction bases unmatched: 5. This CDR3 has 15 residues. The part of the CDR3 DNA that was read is TGTGCCAGCAGCCCGGACAGGGGAGATAATTCGCCCCTCTAC. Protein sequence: CASSPDRGDNSPLY. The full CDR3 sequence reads CASSPDRGDNSPLYF.

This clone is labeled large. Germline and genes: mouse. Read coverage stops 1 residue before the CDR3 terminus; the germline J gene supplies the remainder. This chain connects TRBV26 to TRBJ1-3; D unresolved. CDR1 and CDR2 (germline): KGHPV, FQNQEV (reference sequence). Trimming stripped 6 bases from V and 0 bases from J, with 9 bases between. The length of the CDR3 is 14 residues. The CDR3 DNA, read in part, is TGTGCCAGCAGGGCCCCGGATTCTGGAAATACGCTCTAT. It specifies CASRAPDSGNTLY. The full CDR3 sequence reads CASRAPDSGNTLYF.

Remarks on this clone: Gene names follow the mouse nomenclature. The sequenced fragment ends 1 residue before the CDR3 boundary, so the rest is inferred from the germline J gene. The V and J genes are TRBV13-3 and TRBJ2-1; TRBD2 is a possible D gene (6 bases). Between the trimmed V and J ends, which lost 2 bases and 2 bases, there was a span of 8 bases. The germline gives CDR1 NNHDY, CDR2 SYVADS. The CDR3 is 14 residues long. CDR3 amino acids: CASSEVGDYAEQFF. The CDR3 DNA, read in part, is TGTGCCAGCAGTGAGGTGGGGGACTATGCTGAGCAGTTC.

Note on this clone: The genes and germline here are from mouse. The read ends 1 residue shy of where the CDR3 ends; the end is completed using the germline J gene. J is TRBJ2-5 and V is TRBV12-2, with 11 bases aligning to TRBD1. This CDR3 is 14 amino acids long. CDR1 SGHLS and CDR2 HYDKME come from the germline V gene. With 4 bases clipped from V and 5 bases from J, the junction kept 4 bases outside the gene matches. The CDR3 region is CASSPGTGGDTQYF. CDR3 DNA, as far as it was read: TGTGCCAGCTCCCCCGGGACAGGGGGAGACACCCAGTAC.

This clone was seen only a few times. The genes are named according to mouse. The chain's CDR3 is CASSLNPNYEQYF. The CDR3 bases that were read are TGTGCCAGCAGTCTGAACCCAAATTATGAACAGTAC. The V call is TRBV26, the J call TRBJ2-7; no reliable D call. Sequencing ends 1 residue short of the CDR3 end; the germline J gene provides the rest. The ends were cut back, 2 bases at V and 4 bases at J, with 9 bases in the middle. CDR1 is KGHPV and CDR2 is FQNQEV in the germline V gene (reference sequence). The CDR3 is 13 residues long.

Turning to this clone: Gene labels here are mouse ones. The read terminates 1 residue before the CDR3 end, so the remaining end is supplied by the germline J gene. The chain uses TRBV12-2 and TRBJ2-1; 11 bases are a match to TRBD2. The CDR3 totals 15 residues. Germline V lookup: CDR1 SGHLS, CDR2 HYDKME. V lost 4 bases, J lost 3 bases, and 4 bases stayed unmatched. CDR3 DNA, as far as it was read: TGTGCCAGCTCACCACTGGGGGGGCGCTATGCTGAGCAGTTC. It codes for CASSPLGGRYAEQF. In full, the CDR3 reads CASSPLGGRYAEQFF.

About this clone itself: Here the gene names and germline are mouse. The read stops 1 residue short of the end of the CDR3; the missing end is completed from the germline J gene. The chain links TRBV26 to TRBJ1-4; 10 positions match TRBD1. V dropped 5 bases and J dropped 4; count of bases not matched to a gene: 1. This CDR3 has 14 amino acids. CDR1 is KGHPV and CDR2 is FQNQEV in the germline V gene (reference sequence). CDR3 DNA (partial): TGTGCCAGCAGTTGGACAGGGGGCAACGAAAGATTATTT. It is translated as CASSWTGGNERLF. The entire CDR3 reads CASSWTGGNERLFF. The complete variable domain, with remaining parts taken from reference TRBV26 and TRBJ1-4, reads NSKVIQTPRYLVKGQGQKAKMRCIPEKGHPVVFWYQQNKNNEFKFLINFQNQEVLQQIDMTEKRFSAECPSNSPCSLEIQSSEAGDSALYLCASSWTGGNERLFFGHGTKLSVL.

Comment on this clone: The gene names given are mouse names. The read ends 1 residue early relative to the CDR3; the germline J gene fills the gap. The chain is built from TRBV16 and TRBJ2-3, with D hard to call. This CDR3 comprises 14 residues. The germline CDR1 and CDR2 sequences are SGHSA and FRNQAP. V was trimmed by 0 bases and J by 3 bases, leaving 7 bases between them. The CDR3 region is CASSLENRAETLYF. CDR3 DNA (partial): TGTGCAAGCAGCTTAGAAAACAGAGCAGAAACGCTGTAT.

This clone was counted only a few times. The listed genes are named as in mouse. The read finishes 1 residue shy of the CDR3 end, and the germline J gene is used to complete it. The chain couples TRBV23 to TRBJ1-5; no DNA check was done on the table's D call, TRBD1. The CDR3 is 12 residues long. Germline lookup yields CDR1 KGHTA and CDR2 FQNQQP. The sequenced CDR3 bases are TGCTCCAGCAGACAGGGGTACCAGGCTCCGCTT. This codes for CSSRQGYQAPL. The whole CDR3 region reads CSSRQGYQAPLF.

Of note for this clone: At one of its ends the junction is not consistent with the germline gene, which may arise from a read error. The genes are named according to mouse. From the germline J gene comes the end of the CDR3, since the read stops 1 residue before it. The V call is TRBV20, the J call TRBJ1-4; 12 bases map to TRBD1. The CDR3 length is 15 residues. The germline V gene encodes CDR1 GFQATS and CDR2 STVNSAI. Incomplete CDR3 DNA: TGTGATGCTAGGTTTGGGACAGGGGGCACCGAAAGATTATTT. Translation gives CDARFGTGGTERLF. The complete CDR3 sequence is CDARFGTGGTERLFF.